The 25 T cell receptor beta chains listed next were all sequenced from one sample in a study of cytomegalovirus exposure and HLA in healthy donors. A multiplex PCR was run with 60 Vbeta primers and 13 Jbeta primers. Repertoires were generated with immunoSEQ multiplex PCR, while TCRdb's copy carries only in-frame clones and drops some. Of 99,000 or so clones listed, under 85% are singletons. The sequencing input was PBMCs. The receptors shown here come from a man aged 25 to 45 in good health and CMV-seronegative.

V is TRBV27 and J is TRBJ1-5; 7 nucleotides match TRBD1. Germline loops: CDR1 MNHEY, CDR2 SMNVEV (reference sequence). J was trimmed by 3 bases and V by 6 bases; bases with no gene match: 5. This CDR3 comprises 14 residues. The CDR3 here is CASSPTGVNQPQHF. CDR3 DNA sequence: TGTGCCAGCAGCCCAACAGGGGTCAATCAGCCCCAGCATTTT.

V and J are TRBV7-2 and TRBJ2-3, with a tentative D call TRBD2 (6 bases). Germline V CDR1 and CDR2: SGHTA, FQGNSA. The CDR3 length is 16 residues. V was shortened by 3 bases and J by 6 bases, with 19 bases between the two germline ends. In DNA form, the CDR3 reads TGTGCCAGCAGCTTTGCTCTAGTGGGAGGAGGGGATACGCAGTATTTT. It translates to CASSFALVGGGDTQYF.

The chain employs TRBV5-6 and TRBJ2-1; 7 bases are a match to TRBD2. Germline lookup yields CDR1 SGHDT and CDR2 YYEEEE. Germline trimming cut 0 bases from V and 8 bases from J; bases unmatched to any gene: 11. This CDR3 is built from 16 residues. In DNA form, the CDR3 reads TGTGCCAGCAGCTTGGTTGCTGGACTAGATCTCGATGAGCAGTTCTTC. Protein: CASSLVAGLDLDEQFF. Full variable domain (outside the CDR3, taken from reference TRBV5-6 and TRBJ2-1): DAGVTQSPTHLIKTRGQQVTLRCSPKSGHDTVSWYQQALGQGPQFIFQYYEEEERQRGNFPDRFSGHQFPNYSSELNVNALLLGDSALYLCASSLVAGLDLDEQFFGPGTRLTVL.

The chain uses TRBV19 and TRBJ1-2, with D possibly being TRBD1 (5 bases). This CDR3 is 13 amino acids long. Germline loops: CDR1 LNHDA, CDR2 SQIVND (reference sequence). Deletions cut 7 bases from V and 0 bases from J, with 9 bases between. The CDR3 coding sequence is TGTGCCAGTACGACAGCTTCTAACTATGGCTACACCTTC. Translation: CASTTASNYGYTF.

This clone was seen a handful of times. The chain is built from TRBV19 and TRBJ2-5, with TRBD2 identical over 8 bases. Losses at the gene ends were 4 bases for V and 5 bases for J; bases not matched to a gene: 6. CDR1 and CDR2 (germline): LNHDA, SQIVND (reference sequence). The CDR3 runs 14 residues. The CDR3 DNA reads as TGTGCCAGTAGTAATTCGCGGGGGGCCGAGACCCAGTACTTC. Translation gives CASSNSRGAETQYF.

For the CDR3, the DNA is TGTGCCAGCAGAACAGGGGGCGCGGAGGCCTACGAGCAGTACTTC. Encoded protein: CASRTGGAEAYEQYF. The rearrangement uses TRBV6-5 and TRBJ2-7; TRBD1 matches 9 bases. The CDR3 contains 15 residues. J gave up 2 bases and V 6 bases, and 8 bases lay outside the gene matches. The germline V gene encodes CDR1 MNHEY and CDR2 SVGAGI.

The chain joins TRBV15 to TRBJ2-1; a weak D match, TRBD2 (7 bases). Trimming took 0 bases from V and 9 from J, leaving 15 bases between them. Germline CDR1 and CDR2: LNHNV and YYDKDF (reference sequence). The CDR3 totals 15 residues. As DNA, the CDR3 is TGTGCCACCAGCAGAGATGGGTCCGGGGGGCGTGAGCAGTTCTTC. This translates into CATSRDGSGGREQFF. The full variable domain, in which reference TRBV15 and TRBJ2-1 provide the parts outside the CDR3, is DAMVIQNPRYQVTQFGKPVTLSCSQTLNHNVMYWYQQKSSQAPKLLFHYYDKDFNNEADTPDNFQSRRPNTSFCFLDIRSPGLGDTAMYLCATSRDGSGGREQFFGPGTRLTVL.

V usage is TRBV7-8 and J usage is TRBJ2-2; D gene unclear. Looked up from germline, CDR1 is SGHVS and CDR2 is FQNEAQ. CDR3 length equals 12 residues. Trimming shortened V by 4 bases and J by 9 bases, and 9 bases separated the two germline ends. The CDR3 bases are TGTGCCAGCAGCTCCGGGTACCGGGAGCTGTTTTTT. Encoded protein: CASSSGYRELFF.

CDR3 sequence reads: CASSEKGGETQYF. The DNA of the CDR3 is TGTGCCAGCAGTGAAAAGGGGGGGGAGACCCAGTACTTC. This sequence joins TRBV6-1 and TRBJ2-5; possibly TRBD2 for D (7 bases). The V end was cut by 2 bases, the J end by 5 bases, with 9 bases between. The CDR3 runs to 13 residues. CDR1 MNHNS and CDR2 SASEGT come from the germline V gene.

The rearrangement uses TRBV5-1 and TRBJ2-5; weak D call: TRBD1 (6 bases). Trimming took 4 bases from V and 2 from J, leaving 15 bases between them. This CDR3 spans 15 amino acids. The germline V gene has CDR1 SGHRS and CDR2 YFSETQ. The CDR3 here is CASSRLVGAQETQYF. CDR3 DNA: TGCGCCAGCAGCCGTCTTGTGGGGGCACAAGAGACCCAGTACTTC.

CDR3 protein: CASSESGGGVYNEQFF. The DNA for the CDR3 is TGCGCCAGCAGTGAGTCCGGCGGGGGGGTATACAATGAGCAGTTCTTC. The rearrangement uses TRBV10-1 and TRBJ2-1; 9 bases align to TRBD2. Trimming removed 0 bases from V and 4 bases from J; junction bases left unmatched: 4. In germline, CDR1 is WNHNN, CDR2 SYGVQD (reference sequence). CDR3 length: 16 amino acids.

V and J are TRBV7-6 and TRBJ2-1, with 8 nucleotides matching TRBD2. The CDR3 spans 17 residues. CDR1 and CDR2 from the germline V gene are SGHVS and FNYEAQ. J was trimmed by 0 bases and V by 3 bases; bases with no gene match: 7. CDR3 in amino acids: CASSFPGGLRSYNEQFF. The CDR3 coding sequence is TGTGCCAGCAGCTTTCCGGGGGGGTTGCGCTCCTACAATGAGCAGTTCTTC.

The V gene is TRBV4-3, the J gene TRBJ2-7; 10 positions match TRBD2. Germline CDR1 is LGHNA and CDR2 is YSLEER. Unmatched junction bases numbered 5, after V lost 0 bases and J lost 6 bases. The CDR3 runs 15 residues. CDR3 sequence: CASSQDPSGRGEQYF. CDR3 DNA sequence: TGCGCCAGCAGCCAAGATCCTAGCGGGAGAGGCGAGCAGTACTTC.

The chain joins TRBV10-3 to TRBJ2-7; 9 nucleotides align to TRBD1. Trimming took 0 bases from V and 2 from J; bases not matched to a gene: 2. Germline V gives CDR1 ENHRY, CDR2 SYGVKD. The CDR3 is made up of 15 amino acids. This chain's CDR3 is CAISESTGGPYEQYF. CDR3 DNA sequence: TGTGCCATCAGTGAGTCAACAGGGGGCCCCTACGAGCAGTACTTC.

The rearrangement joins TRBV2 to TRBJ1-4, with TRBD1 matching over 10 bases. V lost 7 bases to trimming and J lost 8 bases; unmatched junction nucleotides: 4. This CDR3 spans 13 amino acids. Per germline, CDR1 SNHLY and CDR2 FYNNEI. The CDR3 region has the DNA TGTGCCAGCAAAAGGACAGGGGGGGAAAAACTGTTTTTT. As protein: CASKRTGGEKLFF.

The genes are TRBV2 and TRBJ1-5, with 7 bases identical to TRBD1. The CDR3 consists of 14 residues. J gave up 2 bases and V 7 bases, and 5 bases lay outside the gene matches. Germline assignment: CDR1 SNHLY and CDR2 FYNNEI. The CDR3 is CASKRQGGNQPQHF. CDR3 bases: TGTGCCAGCAAACGACAGGGTGGCAATCAGCCCCAGCATTTT. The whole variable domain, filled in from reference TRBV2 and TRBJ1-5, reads EPEVTQTPSHQVTQMGQEVILRCVPISNHLYFYWYRQILGQKVEFLVSFYNNEISEKSEIFDDQFSVERPDGSNFTLKIRSTKLEDSAMYFCASKRQGGNQPQHFGDGTRLSIL.

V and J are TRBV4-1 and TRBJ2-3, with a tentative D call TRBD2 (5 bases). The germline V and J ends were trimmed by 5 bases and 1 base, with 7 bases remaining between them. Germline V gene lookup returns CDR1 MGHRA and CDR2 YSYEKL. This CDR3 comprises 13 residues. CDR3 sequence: CASSVGGTDTQYF. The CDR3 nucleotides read TGCGCCAGCAGCGTCGGGGGCACAGATACGCAGTATTTT.

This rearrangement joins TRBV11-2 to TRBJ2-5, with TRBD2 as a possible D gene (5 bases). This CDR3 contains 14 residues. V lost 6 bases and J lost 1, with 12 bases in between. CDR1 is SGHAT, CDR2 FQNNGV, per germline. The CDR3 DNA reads TGTGCCAGCAGTTTTGGACTGGGCCAAGAGACCCAGTACTTC. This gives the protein CASSFGLGQETQYF.

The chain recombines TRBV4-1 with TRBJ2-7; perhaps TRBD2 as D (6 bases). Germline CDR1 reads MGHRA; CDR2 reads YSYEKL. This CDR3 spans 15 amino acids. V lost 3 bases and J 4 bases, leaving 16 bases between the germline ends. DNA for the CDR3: TGCGCCAGCAGCCAGGGCGGATCTAGCGCGTACGAGCAGTACTTC. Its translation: CASSQGGSSAYEQYF.

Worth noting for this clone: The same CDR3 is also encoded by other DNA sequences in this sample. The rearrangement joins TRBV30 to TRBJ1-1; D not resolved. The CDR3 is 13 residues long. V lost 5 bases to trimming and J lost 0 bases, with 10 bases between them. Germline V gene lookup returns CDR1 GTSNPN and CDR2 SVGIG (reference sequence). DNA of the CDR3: TGTGCCTGGCAAACACAAGTGAACACTGAAGCTTTCTTT. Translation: CAWQTQVNTEAFF.

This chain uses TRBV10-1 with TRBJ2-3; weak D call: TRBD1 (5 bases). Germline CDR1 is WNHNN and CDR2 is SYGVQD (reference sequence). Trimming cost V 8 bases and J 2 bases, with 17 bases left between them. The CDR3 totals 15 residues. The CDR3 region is CASSRQPNPTDTQYF. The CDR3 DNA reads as TGCGCCAGCTCTCGACAGCCGAATCCCACAGATACGCAGTATTTT.

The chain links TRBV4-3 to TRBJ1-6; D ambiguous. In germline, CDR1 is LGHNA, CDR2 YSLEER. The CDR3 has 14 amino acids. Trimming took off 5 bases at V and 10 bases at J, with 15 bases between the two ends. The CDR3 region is CASSFGGVGSPLHF. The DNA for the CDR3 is TGCGCCAGCAGCTTCGGCGGAGTTGGATCACCCCTCCACTTT.

The DNA for the CDR3 is TGTGCCAGTAGTATGGGACAGGGGTTTGAGACTGAAGCTTTCTTT. It is translated as CASSMGQGFETEAFF. The chain employs TRBV19 and TRBJ1-1; TRBD1 matches at 10 bases. The V gene's germline CDR1 is LNHDA and CDR2 SQIVND (reference sequence). The CDR3 loop spans 15 amino acids. V lost 3 bases and J lost 5; bases outside the gene matches: 6.

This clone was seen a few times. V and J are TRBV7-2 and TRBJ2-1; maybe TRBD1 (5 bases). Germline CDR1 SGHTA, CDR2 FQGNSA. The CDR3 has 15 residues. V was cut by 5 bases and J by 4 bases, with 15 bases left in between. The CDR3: CASSPSWGLYNEQFF. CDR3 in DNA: TGTGCCAGCAGCCCGAGCTGGGGCCTGTACAATGAGCAGTTCTTC.

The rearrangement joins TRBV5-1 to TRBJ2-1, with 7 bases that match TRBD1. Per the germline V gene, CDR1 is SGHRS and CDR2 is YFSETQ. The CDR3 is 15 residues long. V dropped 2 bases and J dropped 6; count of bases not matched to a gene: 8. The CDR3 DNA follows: TGCGCCAGCAGCTTAGGGGACAGACACTTCAATGAGCAGTTCTTC. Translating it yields CASSLGDRHFNEQFF.